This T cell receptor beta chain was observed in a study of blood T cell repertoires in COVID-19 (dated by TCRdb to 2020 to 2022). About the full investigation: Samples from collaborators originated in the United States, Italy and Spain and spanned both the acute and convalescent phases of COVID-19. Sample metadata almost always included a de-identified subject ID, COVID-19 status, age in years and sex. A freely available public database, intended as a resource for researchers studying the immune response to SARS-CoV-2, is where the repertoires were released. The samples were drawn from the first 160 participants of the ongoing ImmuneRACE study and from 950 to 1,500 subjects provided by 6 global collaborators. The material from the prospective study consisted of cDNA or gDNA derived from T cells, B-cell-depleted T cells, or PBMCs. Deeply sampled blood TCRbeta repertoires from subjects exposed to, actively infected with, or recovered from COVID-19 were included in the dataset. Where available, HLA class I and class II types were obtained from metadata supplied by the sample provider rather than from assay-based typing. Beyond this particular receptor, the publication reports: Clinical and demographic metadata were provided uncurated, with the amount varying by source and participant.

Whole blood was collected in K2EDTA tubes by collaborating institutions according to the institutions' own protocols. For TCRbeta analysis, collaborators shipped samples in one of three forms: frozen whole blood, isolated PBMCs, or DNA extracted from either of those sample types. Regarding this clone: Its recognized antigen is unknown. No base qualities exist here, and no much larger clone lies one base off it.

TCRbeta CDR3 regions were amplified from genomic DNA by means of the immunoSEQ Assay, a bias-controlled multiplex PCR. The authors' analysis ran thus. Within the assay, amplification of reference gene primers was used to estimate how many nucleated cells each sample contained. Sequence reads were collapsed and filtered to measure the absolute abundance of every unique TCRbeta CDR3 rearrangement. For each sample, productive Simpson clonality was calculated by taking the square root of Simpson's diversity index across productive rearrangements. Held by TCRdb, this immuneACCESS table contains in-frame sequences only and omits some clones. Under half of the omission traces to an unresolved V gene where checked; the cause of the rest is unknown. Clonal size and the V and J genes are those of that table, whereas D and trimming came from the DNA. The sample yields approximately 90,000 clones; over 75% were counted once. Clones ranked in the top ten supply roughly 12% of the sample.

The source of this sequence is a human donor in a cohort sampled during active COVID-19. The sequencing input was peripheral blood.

The nucleotide sequence reads TGTGCCAGCAGCTCTATCCCAGGACAGTCCTACAATGAGCAGTTCTTC. Its protein reads: CASSSIPGQSYNEQFF. The rearranged segments are TRBV5-6 and TRBJ2-1; the D region possibly corresponds to TRBD1 (6 bases align). The V end loses 3 bases and the J end loses 1 base, and a stretch of 14 bases separates them. Spanning cysteine to phenylalanine, the CDR3 consists of 16 amino acids. The CDR3 DNA has 48 bases and is translated from base 1. CDR1 and CDR2 were assigned from the germline V gene as SGHDT and YYEEEE.